The 32 T cell receptor beta chains below all came from one sample that was sequenced in a study of identical twins. TCRdb redid the calling of the 5' RACE reads with MiXCR, one entry per CDR3 protein. The sample carries 700,000 or so distinct CDR3 sequences, more than 6.5% recorded once. These data were likewise used in another study, on yellow fever vaccine responses in identical twins.

The specimen was PBMCs. The receptors here all came from a woman aged 18-29 years in good health.

The V and J genes are TRBV29-1 and TRBJ1-1, with D uncertain. CDR1 and CDR2 from the germline V gene are SQVTM and ANQGSEA. Trimming removed 8 bases at V and 1 base at J, with 11 bases between. CDR3 length: 12 residues. As DNA, the CDR3 is TGCAGCATTCTTGAGAGGAACACTGAAGCTTTCTTT. This encodes CSILERNTEAFF.

The gene calls are TRBV6-1 and TRBJ1-2; TRBD1 is a possible D gene (6 bases). This CDR3 contains 13 residues. Trimming removed 6 bases at V and 7 bases at J, with 15 bases between. CDR1 is MNHNS, CDR2 SASEGT, per germline. The DNA for the CDR3 is TGTGCCAGCAGAAACAGGGTTCAGGGTGGCTACACCTTC. Encoded protein: CASRNRVQGGYTF.

This clonotype came up a few times. V is TRBV20-1 and J is TRBJ2-1; 9 nucleotides line up with TRBD2. Germline V gene sequence: CDR1 DFQATT, CDR2 SNEGSKA (reference sequence). The CDR3 is made up of 17 amino acids. V trimming: 0 bases; J trimming: 5 bases; junction bases outside the gene matches: 11. The CDR3 DNA sequence: TGCAGTGCTAGAGATCTCGCCAGACTAGCGGAGAACAATGAGCAGTTCTTC. It is translated as CSARDLARLAENNEQFF.

This clonotype has just a few counts. The chain couples TRBV12-3 or TRBV12-4 to TRBJ2-7; TRBD2 aligns across 10 bases. Unmatched junction bases numbered 7, after V lost 5 bases and J lost 0 bases. This CDR3 contains 16 residues. CDR3 coding DNA: TGTGCCAGCAGTATATCAAGCGGGGGGGTCTCCTACGAGCAGTACTTC. Its protein product is CASSISSGGVSYEQYF.

The chain combines TRBV20-1 with TRBJ2-7; the match to TRBD2 covers 10 bases. Germline CDR1 is DFQATT and CDR2 is SNEGSKA (reference sequence). This CDR3 contains 13 residues. J was trimmed by 6 bases and V by 0 bases; bases with no gene match: 2. CDR3 protein: CSAREGTSAEQYF. The CDR3 DNA reads TGCAGTGCTAGAGAAGGGACTAGCGCCGAGCAGTACTTC.

This clonotype was detected a few times. This chain joins TRBV20-1 and TRBJ2-1; D is undetermined. From germline, CDR1 is DFQATT and CDR2 SNEGSKA (reference sequence). The CDR3 sequence is 14 residues long. The germline V and J ends were trimmed by 0 bases and 3 bases, with 9 bases remaining between them. The CDR3 protein is CSARDSHGYNEQFF. CDR3 nucleotides: TGCAGTGCTAGAGATAGCCACGGCTACAATGAGCAGTTCTTC.

This rearrangement joins TRBV12-3 or TRBV12-4 to TRBJ1-5, with a possible D match to TRBD1 (6 bases). Trimming removed 2 bases from V and 6 bases from J, with 17 bases in between. CDR3 length equals 16 residues. The CDR3 is CASSLIRGGVGQPQHF. The CDR3 DNA reads as TGTGCCAGCAGTTTAATCAGGGGTGGAGTCGGTCAGCCCCAGCATTTT.

This clonotype was picked up many times. This rearrangement joins TRBV20-1 to TRBJ1-1; no firm D call. This CDR3 region has 13 residues. V was clipped by 3 bases and J by 5 bases, with 13 bases between them. CDR1 is DFQATT, CDR2 SNEGSKA, per germline (reference sequence). CDR3 in DNA: TGCAGTGCTAGCCCCGTGGCGGTAACTGAAGCTTTCTTT. Protein product: CSASPVAVTEAFF.

This sequence joins TRBV7-9 and TRBJ2-1, with D possibly being TRBD2 (5 bases). The V and J ends lost 2 bases and 9 bases respectively, with 17 bases between them. The CDR3 consists of 15 residues. CDR1 and CDR2 from the germline V gene are SEHNR and FQNEAQ (reference sequence). CDR3 region: CASSLRSTSLGEQFF. The CDR3 DNA sequence: TGTGCCAGCAGCTTACGGTCTACTAGTTTGGGTGAGCAGTTCTTC.

This sequence joins TRBV12-3 or TRBV12-4 and TRBJ2-5; 8 nucleotides agree with TRBD1. V was pared by 6 bases and J by 5 bases, with 5 bases of the junction left unmatched. This CDR3 has 13 amino acids. The CDR3 protein is CASSWTGIETQYF. The CDR3 DNA is TGTGCCAGCAGCTGGACAGGGATCGAGACCCAGTACTTC.

V gene TRBV4-2 combines with J gene TRBJ1-4; D call uncertain. Germline V gene data show CDR1 as LGHNA and CDR2 as YNFKEQ. The ends were cut back, 4 bases at V and 5 bases at J, with 11 bases in the middle. The CDR3 is 14 residues long. The DNA of the CDR3 is TGTGCCAGCAGCCTAAAGTCCGCGAATGAAAAACTGTTTTTT. The encoded protein is CASSLKSANEKLFF.

The chain uses TRBV12-3 or TRBV12-4 and TRBJ2-5; 7 bases fit TRBD2. The CDR3 is 16 residues long. The ends lost 1 base at V and 2 bases at J; junction bases unmatched: 7. The CDR3 region is CASSLVWGGIQETQYF. DNA of the CDR3: TGTGCCAGCAGTTTAGTGTGGGGGGGGATACAAGAGACCCAGTACTTC.

This clonotype was detected a few times. The chain carries TRBV5-4 and TRBJ2-7; 8 nucleotides line up with TRBD1. Germline V gene lookup returns CDR1 SGHNT and CDR2 YYREEE (reference sequence). This CDR3 is built from 15 residues. V lost 5 bases and J lost 6; bases outside the gene matches: 13. The CDR3 is CASRERDRIPIEQYF. Written as DNA, the CDR3 is TGTGCCAGCAGGGAAAGGGACAGGATACCTATCGAGCAGTACTTC. The full variable domain, completed using reference TRBV5-4 and TRBJ2-7, is ETGVTQSPTHLIKTRGQQVTLRCSSQSGHNTVSWYQQALGQGPQFIFQYYREEENGRGNFPPRFSGLQFPNYSSELNVNALELDDSALYLCASRERDRIPIEQYFGPGTRLTVT.

This chain joins TRBV12-3 or TRBV12-4 and TRBJ2-7; D is uncertain. The ends were cut back, 3 bases at V and 6 bases at J, with 9 bases in the middle. CDR3 length: 12 residues. The CDR3 spells CASSFLGSEQYF. The CDR3 DNA sequence: TGTGCCAGCAGTTTTCTTGGTAGCGAGCAGTACTTC.

Only a few counts were recorded for this clonotype. V is TRBV10-2 and J is TRBJ1-2, with a weak D call TRBD1 (6 bases). The CDR3 runs 14 residues. V was clipped by 6 bases and J by 7 bases, with 18 bases between them. The germline V gene encodes CDR1 WSHSY and CDR2 SAAADI. The CDR3 nucleotides are TGCGCCAGCAGCGGGTCAGGGGCCAGCCTTGGCTACACCTTC. Translating it yields CASSGSGASLGYTF.

This clonotype was picked up a small number of times. The genes are TRBV6-5 and TRBJ1-5; D is perhaps TRBD1 (6 bases). Trimming left V 2 bases short and J 2 bases short, with 16 bases between. The length of the CDR3 is 17 residues. Germline assignment: CDR1 MNHEY and CDR2 SVGAGI. The CDR3 nucleotides read TGTGCCAGCAGTTACCCTATTTCCTCAGGGGGCAATCAGCCCCAGCATTTT. This gives the protein CASSYPISSGGNQPQHF.

This chain links TRBV20-1 with TRBJ2-1; D tentatively reads TRBD1 or TRBD2 (5 bases each). The CDR3 has 14 amino acids. Trimming took 6 bases from V and 2 from J, leaving 14 bases between them. Germline values: CDR1 DFQATT, CDR2 SNEGSKA (reference sequence). The CDR3 DNA is TGCAGTGCCCGCCGGGGACCGACCTACAATGAGCAGTTCTTC. It specifies CSARRGPTYNEQFF.

This clonotype appeared a few times. This chain joins TRBV3-1 and TRBJ2-7, with 7 bases identical to TRBD2. Germline assignment: CDR1 LGHDT and CDR2 YNNKEL (reference sequence). V was clipped by 0 bases and J by 7 bases; unmatched bases: 15. The CDR3 has 17 residues. In nucleotides, the CDR3 is TGTGCCAGCAGCCAAGATTACGGGGAGGGGACGTGGGGAGAGCAGTACTTC. Translated: CASSQDYGEGTWGEQYF.

There are a few counts of this clonotype. The chain is built from TRBV30 and TRBJ2-1; D is undetermined. The V gene lost 3 bases and the J gene lost 3 bases, with 6 bases spanning the gap. The germline CDR1 and CDR2 sequences are GTSNPN and SVGIG (reference sequence). This CDR3 is built from 12 residues. CDR3 DNA: TGTGCCTGGAGCGGAAACTACAATGAGCAGTTCTTC. Protein product: CAWSGNYNEQFF. Filled out from reference TRBV30 and TRBJ2-1, the complete variable domain reads SQTIHQWPATLVQPVGSPLSLECTVEGTSNPNLYWYRQAAGRGLQLLFYSVGIGQISSEVPQNLSASRPQDRQFILSSKKLLLSDSGFYLCAWSGNYNEQFFGPGTRLTVL.

This clonotype has only a few counts. CDR3 bases: TGTGCCAGCAGGACCTCCGGGACAGCGAACACCGGGGAGCTGTTTTTT. Protein product: CASRTSGTANTGELFF. The V gene is TRBV28, the J gene TRBJ2-2, with 7 bases aligning to TRBD1. The CDR3 runs to 16 residues. Germline assignment: CDR1 MDHEN and CDR2 SYDVKM. The V gene end was trimmed by 6 bases and the J gene end by 0 bases; junction bases not matched to a gene: 7.

This clonotype has ten or more counts. The chain recombines TRBV12-3 or TRBV12-4 with TRBJ1-5; TRBD1 agrees at 10 bases. V dropped 5 bases and J dropped 5; count of bases not matched to a gene: 9. The length of the CDR3 is 16 residues. The CDR3 here is CASSPDRGRSDQPQHF. The CDR3, as DNA: TGTGCCAGCAGTCCCGACAGGGGGCGGTCGGATCAGCCCCAGCATTTT.

This clonotype was counted many times. This sequence joins TRBV7-6 and TRBJ2-1; 9 bases map to TRBD1. The trim removed 4 bases at V and 1 base at J, leaving 5 bases unmatched. This CDR3 spans 16 amino acids. Germline V CDR1 and CDR2: SGHVS, FNYEAQ. In DNA, the CDR3 is TGTGCCAGCAGCTCCCCCGGGACAGGGTCCTACAATGAGCAGTTCTTC. Residues: CASSSPGTGSYNEQFF.

This chain links TRBV6-1 with TRBJ1-2, with D possibly being TRBD1 (5 bases). There are 16 residues in the CDR3. V gave up 6 bases and J gave up 7 bases, with 24 bases separating them. Germline-derived CDR1 and CDR2 are MNHNS and SASEGT. The CDR3 sequence is CASRLTGGNDNRGYTF. The CDR3 DNA is TGTGCCAGCAGGCTCACGGGGGGGAACGACAACCGTGGCTACACCTTC.

This clonotype was counted only a few times. V usage is TRBV30 and J usage is TRBJ2-3; possibly TRBD2 for D (7 bases). Germline V CDR1 and CDR2: GTSNPN, SVGIG (reference sequence). V was shortened by 8 bases and J by 2 bases, with 26 bases between the two germline ends. There are 17 residues in the CDR3. CDR3 nucleotide sequence: TGTGCCGTCACAGGGAGGCTAGCGGAACACCACACAGATACGCAGTATTTT. Protein sequence: CAVTGRLAEHHTDTQYF.

The chain carries TRBV5-6 and TRBJ2-2; no clear D. Germline-derived CDR1 and CDR2 are SGHDT and YYEEEE. The CDR3 length is 16 residues. V was clipped by 0 bases and J by 1 base, with 10 bases between them. The CDR3 DNA follows: TGTGCCAGCAGCTTGGTTTTCCAGAAGAACACCGGGGAGCTGTTTTTT. This sequence encodes CASSLVFQKNTGELFF. The complete variable domain, with remaining parts taken from reference TRBV5-6 and TRBJ2-2, reads DAGVTQSPTHLIKTRGQQVTLRCSPKSGHDTVSWYQQALGQGPQFIFQYYEEEERQRGNFPDRFSGHQFPNYSSELNVNALLLGDSALYLCASSLVFQKNTGELFFGEGSRLTVL.

This chain joins TRBV10-3 and TRBJ2-7; D remains ambiguous. V was cut by 2 bases and J by 0 bases, with 5 bases left in between. Looked up from germline, CDR1 is ENHRY and CDR2 is SYGVKD. The CDR3 runs to 13 residues. CDR3: CAISEGLSYEQYF. In DNA, the CDR3 is TGTGCCATCAGTGAGGGGCTCTCCTACGAGCAGTACTTC.

This clonotype was recorded many times. The chain uses TRBV20-1 and TRBJ2-1, with D perhaps matching TRBD1 or TRBD2 (7 bases each). The CDR3 contains 12 residues. The germline V and J ends were trimmed by 3 bases and 7 bases, with 10 bases remaining between them. The germline CDR1 and CDR2 sequences are DFQATT and SNEGSKA (reference sequence). Written as DNA, the CDR3 is TGCAGTGCTAGCCAGGGGGGGAATGAGCAGTTCTTC. It translates to CSASQGGNEQFF.

The chain carries TRBV5-6 and TRBJ1-4, with D possibly TRBD1 on 6 matching bases. The CDR3 totals 17 residues. Per germline, CDR1 SGHDT and CDR2 YYEEEE. Between the trimmed V and J ends, which lost 4 bases and 0 bases, there was a span of 16 bases. CDR3 amino acids: CASSEPGTPPTNEKLFF. CDR3 in DNA: TGTGCCAGCAGCGAGCCCGGGACACCCCCAACTAATGAAAAACTGTTTTTT.

Here the CDR3 DNA reads TGTGCCAGCAGCCAGAGGACAGGGAGCACAGATACGCAGTATTTT. It is translated as CASSQRTGSTDTQYF. The gene calls are TRBV3-1 and TRBJ2-3; 8 bases map to TRBD1. V shed 3 bases, J shed 0 bases, and the junction held 2 bases outside the gene matches. Germline V gene lookup returns CDR1 LGHDT and CDR2 YNNKEL (reference sequence). This CDR3 comprises 15 residues.

This clonotype came up many times. V and J are TRBV10-3 and TRBJ2-5; 7 nucleotides line up with TRBD2. From germline, CDR1 is ENHRY and CDR2 SYGVKD. After removal of 1 base from V and 3 bases from J, the junction contained 2 bases not matched to a gene. The CDR3 is made up of 14 amino acids. The CDR3: CAISEWGGEETQYF. The CDR3 nucleotides read TGTGCCATCAGTGAGTGGGGAGGGGAAGAGACCCAGTACTTC.

The V call is TRBV5-1, the J call TRBJ2-1, with D possibly being TRBD1 (5 bases). CDR3 length: 17 amino acids. Germline values: CDR1 SGHRS, CDR2 YFSETQ. Trimming removed 0 bases from V and 8 bases from J, with 21 bases in between. CDR3 bases: TGCGCCAGCAGCTTGGAAGGTTGGCAGGGTAGGGTTTATGAGCAGTTCTTC. Its protein is CASSLEGWQGRVYEQFF.

This clonotype has a handful of counts. J is TRBJ2-2 and V is TRBV7-9; perhaps TRBD1 as D (5 bases). CDR3 size: 14 residues. CDR1 and CDR2 (germline): SEHNR, FQNEAQ (reference sequence). The germline V and J ends were trimmed by 5 bases and 6 bases, with 13 bases remaining between them. The CDR3 protein is CASSPGKAAGELFF. CDR3 DNA sequence: TGTGCCAGCAGCCCAGGGAAGGCGGCCGGGGAGCTGTTTTTT.